This T cell receptor beta chain originates from a study of blood T cell repertoires in COVID-19. The CDR3 length is 16 residues. J was trimmed by 4 bases and V by 1 base; bases with no gene match: 6. CDR1 is SGHTA, CDR2 FQGNSA, per germline. In the original workflow: Estimated nucleated cell counts came from reference gene primer amplification. The assay was immunoSEQ multiplex PCR, and TCRdb's table has in-frame clones only and misses some. V, J and clone size are those of that table, while D and trimming were read from the DNA. The table has 200,000 to 300,000 clones, around 90% seen once. The source is a woman aged 60-75 years with COVID-19, enrolled during active disease. The sample consisted of peripheral blood. This chain joins TRBV7-2 and TRBJ2-1; TRBD2 matches 8 bases. CDR3 DNA: TGTGCCAGCAGCTTAGTTCGGGCTAGCGGGTACAATGAGCAGTTCTTC. This gives the protein CASSLVRASGYNEQFF.